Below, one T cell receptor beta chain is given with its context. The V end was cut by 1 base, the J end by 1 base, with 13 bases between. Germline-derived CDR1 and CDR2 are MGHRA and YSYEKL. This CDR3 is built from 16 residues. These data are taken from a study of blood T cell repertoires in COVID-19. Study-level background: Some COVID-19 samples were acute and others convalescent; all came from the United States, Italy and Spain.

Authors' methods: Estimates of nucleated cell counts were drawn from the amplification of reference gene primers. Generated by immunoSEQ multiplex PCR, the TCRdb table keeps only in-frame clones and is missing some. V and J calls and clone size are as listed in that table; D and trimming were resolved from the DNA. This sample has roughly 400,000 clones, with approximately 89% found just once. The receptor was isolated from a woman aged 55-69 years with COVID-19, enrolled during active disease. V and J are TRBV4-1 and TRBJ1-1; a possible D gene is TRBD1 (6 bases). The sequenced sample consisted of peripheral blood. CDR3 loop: CASSQGSTGRNTEAFF. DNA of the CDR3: TGCGCCAGCAGCCAAGGCTCGACAGGCCGGAACACTGAAGCTTTCTTT.